This TCR beta chain is from a study of blood T cell repertoires in COVID-19. Background on the study: Samples of COVID-19 (acute and convalescent) were obtained from the United States, Italy and Spain. PBMCs, B-cell-depleted T cells, or T cells were the source of the cDNA or gDNA that made up the material.

In the source study's methods: Quantification of nucleated cells was approximated via reference gene primer amplification. Data came from immunoSEQ multiplex PCR; TCRdb stores just in-frame clones and leaves some out. V and J calls plus clone size are reproduced from that table; the DNA served to infer D and trimming. The sample contains a few hundred thousand clones, roughly 83% of which appear only once. This TCR came from a man in his 60s who had recovered from COVID-19. The sequencing sample was made of peripheral blood.

CDR3 nucleotide sequence: TGTGCCAGCAGACACAGGGGGCGCGGGGAAAAACTGTTTTTT. Translated, it gives CASRHRGRGEKLFF. The rearrangement joins TRBV7-8 to TRBJ1-4; 9 nucleotides line up with TRBD1. The CDR3 totals 14 residues. Losses at the gene ends were 6 bases for V and 8 bases for J; bases not matched to a gene: 7. Germline V gene data show CDR1 as SGHVS and CDR2 as FQNEAQ.